This passage covers 7 T cell receptor beta chains from one sample sequenced in a study of CXCR3-negative and CXCR3-positive naive CD8 T cells. Libraries were UMI-labeled 5' RACE TRB cDNA. TCRdb reworked the 5' RACE reads into one entry per CDR3 protein, no DNA. This sample lists some 150,000 distinct CDR3 sequences; its ten largest clones have approximately 0.51%. The study, taken as a whole, reports: In CXCR3-positive naive cells, the TRB CDR3s were more hydrophobic than in CXCR3-negative naive cells.

For these TCRs, the target antigens are not known. The sample was naive CXCR3+ CD8+ T cells from blood. The subset is: CD45RO-CCR7+CD27+CD95- naive CD8+ T cells expressing CXCR3 (TNR3+). The source of these receptors is a human donor in good health. Some clones in this sample may be carry-over from other donors' samples.

The chain combines TRBV7-2 with TRBJ1-2; the TRBD1 assignment by TCRdb is unverifiable without DNA. The CDR3 spans 16 residues. CDR1 SGHTA and CDR2 FQGNSA come from the germline V gene. CDR3 sequence: CASSDPGQGANYGYTF.

This chain connects TRBV5-5 to TRBJ2-7; TCRdb's D gene call, TRBD1, goes unchecked for lack of DNA. The CDR3 has 13 amino acids. The germline V gene encodes CDR1 SGHKS and CDR2 YYEKEE (reference sequence). This CDR3 reads CASSLVSGGEQYF.

The chain links TRBV12-3 or TRBV12-4 to TRBJ1-1; TCRdb proposes TRBD1, but this gene call is untestable without DNA. CDR3 size: 14 residues. CDR3: CASRKRGANTEAFF.

The chain has TRBV28 and TRBJ2-5; TCRdb's D gene call, TRBD1, goes unchecked for lack of DNA. Germline-derived CDR1 and CDR2 are MDHEN and SYDVKM. CDR3 length: 15 residues. The CDR3 sequence is CASSSPQDPGGTQYF.

The V gene is TRBV27, the J gene TRBJ2-7; lacking DNA, the TRBD1 call made by TCRdb goes unchecked. CDR3 length: 18 residues. Germline lookup yields CDR1 MNHEY and CDR2 SMNVEV (reference sequence). The CDR3 here is CASSLSPFGAKGDYEQYF.

The chain recombines TRBV5-4 with TRBJ2-6; TCRdb selects TRBD2, and the lack of DNA leaves this call unchecked. Germline assignment: CDR1 SGHNT and CDR2 YYREEE (reference sequence). The CDR3 covers 16 residues. This CDR3 is CASSIPGPSGANVLTF.

The chain employs TRBV4-2 and TRBJ2-2; the D call of TRBD2 rests on TCRdb alone, since no DNA is present to check it. CDR3 size: 16 residues. Germline CDR1 is LGHNA and CDR2 is YNFKEQ. The CDR3 loop reads CASSQVVAGNTGELFF.